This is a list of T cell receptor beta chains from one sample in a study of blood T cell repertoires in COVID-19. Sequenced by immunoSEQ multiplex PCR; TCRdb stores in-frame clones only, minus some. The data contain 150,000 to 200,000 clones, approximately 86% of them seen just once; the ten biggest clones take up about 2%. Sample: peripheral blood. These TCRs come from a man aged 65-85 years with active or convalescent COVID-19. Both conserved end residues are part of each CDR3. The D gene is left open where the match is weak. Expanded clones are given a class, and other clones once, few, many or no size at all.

TGTGCCAGCAAGTTACAGGGGGCGGCTGGAAACACCATATATTTT	CASKLQGAAGNTIYF	TRBV27	TRBD1	-	TRBJ1-3
TGTGCCAGCAGCCCGTTACGAGGGAAAGAGGGCGCGAGCAATCAGCCCCAGCATTTT	CASSPLRGKEGASNQPQHF	TRBV28	-	-	TRBJ1-5
TGTGCCAGCAGTCCGGGAGATCAGCCCCAGCATTTT	CASSPGDQPQHF	TRBV12-3/TRBV12-4	-	-	TRBJ1-5
TGTGCCAGCAGTTGGACCGGGACTAGCGTCCCCCACGGGTACAATGAGCAGTTCTTC	CASSWTGTSVPHGYNEQFF	TRBV6-2/TRBV6-3	TRBD2	-	TRBJ2-1
TGTGCCAGCAGTTTATCCACAGGGGGGAATCAGCCCCAGCATTTT	CASSLSTGGNQPQHF	TRBV27	TRBD1	-	TRBJ1-5
TGTGCCAGCAGCTCATGGGGCTCACCCCTCCACTTT	CASSSWGSPLHF	TRBV7-2	-	-	TRBJ1-6
TGTGCCACCAGCAGAGATCTAGCGGGAGGGCGGGTTGTAGATACGCAGTATTTT	CATSRDLAGGRVVDTQYF	TRBV15	TRBD2	-	TRBJ2-3
TGTGCCAGCAGCCCCCGAGGGGGATTGAACACTGAAGCTTTCTTT	CASSPRGGLNTEAFF	TRBV7-8	-	once	TRBJ1-1
TGTGCCAGCAGCCCCTCGAGGGGGAGGGGGTACAATGAGCAGTTCTTC	CASSPSRGRGYNEQFF	TRBV14	-	-	TRBJ2-1
TGTGCCACCAGTGATCCCGGGACAGACTATGGCTACACCTTC	CATSDPGTDYGYTF	TRBV24-1	TRBD1	once	TRBJ1-2
TGTGCCAGCAGCTTATCCACAGGGTTCTCCTACGAGCAGTACTTC	CASSLSTGFSYEQYF	TRBV7-8	-	few	TRBJ2-7
TGTGCCAGCAGTTTAGGTGGGCAGGACTCTGGAAACACCATATATTTT	CASSLGGQDSGNTIYF	TRBV28	-	-	TRBJ1-3
TGTGCCAGCAGTGTAAGAATAGGACACCCCAACTATGGCTACACCTTC	CASSVRIGHPNYGYTF	TRBV6-2/TRBV6-3	-	-	TRBJ1-2
TGCGCCAGCAGCCAGACCCCGAGGGGGACAGATACGCAGTATTTT	CASSQTPRGTDTQYF	TRBV5-1	-	-	TRBJ2-3
TGTGCCAGCTCACGACTAAAACAGGGCTACAATGAGCAGTTCTTC	CASSRLKQGYNEQFF	TRBV18	-	-	TRBJ2-1
TGTGCCAGCAGTTATGCAGGGGCCATGAACACTGAAGCTTTCTTT	CASSYAGAMNTEAFF	TRBV6-2/TRBV6-3	-	-	TRBJ1-1
TGTGCCAGCGGAGTTCCTTCTAGCGGGAGGTCGGATACGCAGTATTTT	CASGVPSSGRSDTQYF	TRBV28	TRBD2	-	TRBJ2-3
TGTGCCAGCAGCCCTCATGGGGCGGGGGGCCAAGAGACCCAGTACTTC	CASSPHGAGGQETQYF	TRBV7-9	TRBD2	-	TRBJ2-5
TGTGCCACCAGCAGAGATAGGGCAGGGACCTACGAGCAGTACTTC	CATSRDRAGTYEQYF	TRBV15	-	-	TRBJ2-7
TGTGCCAGTAGTACAGGGGGTAGGTACTACGAGCAGTACTTC	CASSTGGRYYEQYF	TRBV19	TRBD1	-	TRBJ2-7
TGTGCCAGCAGTTTGAGAGGGAAGGTGGACTACGAGCAGTACTTC	CASSLRGKVDYEQYF	TRBV28	-	-	TRBJ2-7
TGCGCCAGCAGCTTTAGGGGACAGGGGGAGACCCAGTACTTC	CASSFRGQGETQYF	TRBV5-1	TRBD1	once	TRBJ2-5
TGTGCCAGCAGCTTAAGAACAGATTCCAATCAGCCCCAGCATTTT	CASSLRTDSNQPQHF	TRBV7-4	-	-	TRBJ1-5
TGTGCCAGCAGTCCACAGAATACCAATCAGCCCCAGCATTTT	CASSPQNTNQPQHF	TRBV6-2/TRBV6-3	-	-	TRBJ1-5
TGCGCCAGCAGCTTGTTTGGGACAGAGTCCTACGAGCAGTACTTC	CASSLFGTESYEQYF	TRBV5-1	TRBD1	once	TRBJ2-7
TGTGCCGTGGGGCGCGCGAATGGCTACACCTTC	CAVGRANGYTF	TRBV28	-	-	TRBJ1-2
TGTGCCAGCGCGGACTCTGTCACCGGGGAGCTGTTTTTT	CASADSVTGELFF	TRBV28	-	-	TRBJ2-2
TGCGCCAGCAGCCAAGAGATTAAGGGAGGGGGCTACACCTTC	CASSQEIKGGGYTF	TRBV4-3	-	-	TRBJ1-2
TGTGCCAGCAGCTTCTCCTCTAGCGGGAGCATGAGAGATACGCAGTATTTT	CASSFSSSGSMRDTQYF	TRBV7-2	TRBD2	-	TRBJ2-3
TGCGCCAGCAGCCAAGGGGCAACCCCATCACCCCTCCACTTT	CASSQGATPSPLHF	TRBV4-3	-	-	TRBJ1-6
TGTGCCATCAGTGAGTCGACAGGTAAAGTATCCGAGCAGTACTTC	CAISESTGKVSEQYF	TRBV10-3	-	-	TRBJ2-7
TGTGCCTGGACTTCGTGGGGAGCTGGCTATGGCTACACCTTC	CAWTSWGAGYGYTF	TRBV30	-	-	TRBJ1-2
TGTGCCAGCAGTTTTTCTACGGGGTGGGGCTACGAGCAGTACTTC	CASSFSTGWGYEQYF	TRBV28	-	-	TRBJ2-7
TGTGCCAGCAGCTGGAGTGGGGCGGATACGCAGTATTTT	CASSWSGADTQYF	TRBV5-4	-	-	TRBJ2-3
TGTGCCAGCTCACCACGGCAGGGCCTGTCCTACAATGAGCAGTTCTTC	CASSPRQGLSYNEQFF	TRBV18	-	many	TRBJ2-1
TGTGCCAGCAGTTTAGTCGTAGAGACCCAGTACTTC	CASSLVVETQYF	TRBV12-3/TRBV12-4	-	once	TRBJ2-5
TGTGCCAGCAGTTACTCTGGGACAGGGCTCGCTACGAAGCAGTACTTC	CASSYSGTGLATKQYF	TRBV6-5	TRBD1	-	TRBJ2-7
TGCAGCGTTTCTTCGGGCTACGAGCAGTACTTC	CSVSSGYEQYF	TRBV29-1	-	-	TRBJ2-7
TGCGCCAGCAGCTTGGGGCCCACAGGGGGTGGTGAAAAACTGTTTTTT	CASSLGPTGGGEKLFF	TRBV5-1	TRBD1	-	TRBJ1-4
TGTGCCAGCAGCCGGACTAGCGGATCTAGCACAGATACGCAGTATTTT	CASSRTSGSSTDTQYF	TRBV7-2	TRBD2	-	TRBJ2-3
TGTGCCAGCAGCTTAGCCGCGGCACACAGGGACGGTGGCTACACCTTC	CASSLAAAHRDGGYTF	TRBV28	-	once	TRBJ1-2
TGTGCCAGCGGGGGGGGGAGTTTGAGCTCCTACGAGCAGTACTTC	CASGGGSLSSYEQYF	TRBV28	TRBD2	-	TRBJ2-7
TGTGCCAGCAGCTTACCTGGACTAGCAGGGATGTCCTACAATGAGCAGTTCTTC	CASSLPGLAGMSYNEQFF	TRBV5-5	TRBD2	once	TRBJ2-1
TGTGCCAGCAGTCCACAGGGGGATCAGCCCCAGCATTTT	CASSPQGDQPQHF	TRBV28	TRBD1	-	TRBJ1-5
TGTGCCACAGGGACTAGCGGGACCGGGGAGCTGTTTTTT	CATGTSGTGELFF	TRBV28	TRBD2	-	TRBJ2-2
TGCAGTGCTAGTGCAACCGGGACAGGGAGTTTCACAGATACGCAGTATTTT	CSASATGTGSFTDTQYF	TRBV20-1	TRBD1	few	TRBJ2-3
TGCGCCAGCAGCTTCCAGACAGGGAAGGGGCGGGAGACCCAGTACTTC	CASSFQTGKGRETQYF	TRBV5-1	TRBD1	once	TRBJ2-5